Here is one T cell receptor beta chain with its context. V lost 3 bases and J lost 0, with 9 bases in between. The CDR3 is 15 amino acids. The V gene's germline CDR1 is LNHDA and CDR2 SQIVND (reference sequence). Assay used: immunoSEQ multiplex PCR; TCRdb lists only in-frame clones, some missing. The top ten clones hold more than 4.5% of a sample with around 160,000 clones, more than 85% of them seen once. The sample comes from a study of control samples from healthy donors and cancer patients. This sequence originates from a man between 18 and 35 years old in good health. The chain combines TRBV19 with TRBJ1-3, with a weak D call TRBD1 (6 bases). Sample: blood. In nucleotides, the CDR3 is TGTGCCAGTAGTATTGGGGACACCTCTGGAAACACCATATATTTT. Translation: CASSIGDTSGNTIYF.